This is a list of T cell receptor beta chains from one sample in a study of blood T cells in healthy people across ages. Via MiXCR, TCRdb re-called the 5' RACE reads, giving one row per CDR3 protein. The sample yields around 1.5 million distinct CDR3 sequences, about 35% seen once. The source material was blood. The origin of the receptors is a woman aged 30 to 39 in good health. The CDR3 runs from the conserved cysteine through the conserved F or W.

j_call v_call cdr3_length cdr3_aa
TRBJ1-2 TRBV6-5 13 CASSYGGDDGYTF
TRBJ2-7 TRBV5-1 15 CASSSPGTGGYEQYF
TRBJ2-7 TRBV20-1 13 CSASNNPFPEQYF
TRBJ2-7 TRBV10-2 14 CASSSRRAHYEQYF
TRBJ1-2 TRBV4-1 15 CVSSQAPNLGYGYTF
TRBJ2-1 TRBV19 15 CASSRAGTSYNEQFF
TRBJ2-7 TRBV5-1 14 CASSWGDRGNEQYF
TRBJ1-1 TRBV3-1 13 CASSQAAGGSAFF
TRBJ2-3 TRBV11-3 14 CASSLGHNTDTQYF
TRBJ2-2 TRBV9 16 CASSVSGGTSAGELFF
TRBJ2-3 TRBV7-9 15 CASSSGTSTSDTQYF
TRBJ2-6 TRBV7-3 17 CASSLRPGLSGANVRTF
TRBJ2-1 TRBV28 17 CASSGGTSGRSRDEQFF
TRBJ1-5 TRBV6-5 15 CASSYSGDSNQPQHF
TRBJ2-7 TRBV20-1 14 CSAADRALTYEQYF
TRBJ1-1 TRBV29-1 12 CSVEDLTGEAFF
TRBJ2-1 TRBV19 13 CASSADYNNEQFF
TRBJ2-7 TRBV5-1 14 CASSFGTPAYEQYF
TRBJ2-5 TRBV10-3 14 CATNKSGGTETQYF
TRBJ1-1 TRBV28 17 CASSPYPGQLMNTEAFF
TRBJ1-2 TRBV12-3/TRBV12-4 15 CASSFLLKNNYGYTF
TRBJ2-7 TRBV20-1 15 CSARGRGTSLYEQYF
TRBJ1-5 TRBV9 16 CASSAGTGGGNQPQHF
TRBJ2-5 TRBV20-1 13 CSQTSGIQETQYF
TRBJ2-1 TRBV20-1 17 CSARTSGWYGAYNEQFF
TRBJ2-3 TRBV15 13 CATSRGRPDTQYF
TRBJ1-2 TRBV2 18 CASSEFAAATLHLYGYTF
TRBJ2-1 TRBV29-1 14 CSVEGRLAGDEQFF
. TRBV12-3/TRBV12-4 13 CASSSRTKNIQYF
TRBJ2-7 TRBV27 14 CAGSPGIRSYEQYF
TRBJ2-7 TRBV12-3/TRBV12-4 15 CASSLGTFASYEQYF
TRBJ2-5 TRBV6-5 15 CASSPLGGIQETQYF
TRBJ2-5 TRBV20-1 15 CSALAGGLKGETQYF
TRBJ2-5 TRBV2 16 CASSGGGVGWQETQYF
TRBJ2-6 TRBV5-4 15 CASKREFSGANVLTF
TRBJ2-5 TRBV9 16 CASSPRAGAQQETQYF